These T cell receptor beta chains were read from a single sample in a study of cytomegalovirus exposure and HLA in healthy donors. The repertoire was sequenced with immunoSEQ multiplex PCR; TCRdb's copy has only in-frame clones and lacks some. The sample has hundreds of thousands of clones, approximately 84% seen once. The sample comprised PBMCs. The origin of the receptors is a woman in her thirties or forties in good health and CMV-seronegative. The CDR3 runs from the conserved cysteine through the conserved F or W. Fields, in order: CDR3 length, clone size, V gene, D gene, J gene, CDR3 DNA, CDR3 protein. D genes are given only for firm matches. Size values are once, few and many counts, or a class for expanded clones, and some rows have none.

15	.	TRBV4-2	TRBD1	TRBJ1-2	TGTGCCAGCAGCCAAGACGGACAGGGTCCCTATGGCTACACCTTC	CASSQDGQGPYGYTF
14	.	TRBV5-4	TRBD1	TRBJ2-1	TGTGCCAGCAGCTTGGCCGGGGACAGAAATGAGCAGTTCTTC	CASSLAGDRNEQFF
15	.	TRBV9	TRBD1	TRBJ1-6	TGTGCCAGCAGCCCGGAGGGACAGGCGACATCACCCCTCCACTTT	CASSPEGQATSPLHF
14	.	TRBV30	.	TRBJ2-1	TGTGCCTGGAGTGTAATCGGGGGTGGCTATGAGCAGTTCTTC	CAWSVIGGGYEQFF
17	once	TRBV4-2	TRBD2	TRBJ2-2	TGTGCCAGCAGCCAAGAACCAGCGGGGATGAACACCGGGGAGCTGTTTTTT	CASSQEPAGMNTGELFF
13	.	TRBV9	.	TRBJ2-7	TGTGCCAGCAGCGGGACTGCCTTGCACGAGCAGTACTTC	CASSGTALHEQYF
12	.	TRBV5-1	.	TRBJ2-7	TGCGCCAGCAGCCCTGCAGGGATGGGGCAGTACTTC	CASSPAGMGQYF
10	.	TRBV6-5	.	TRBJ2-2	TGTGCCAGCGGGCACGGGGAGCTGTTTTTT	CASGHGELFF
15	.	TRBV7-2	.	TRBJ2-5	TGTGCCAGCAGCTTAGTACCAGGGGCAGGGGAGACCCAGTACTTC	CASSLVPGAGETQYF
12	.	TRBV29-1	.	TRBJ1-5	TGCAGCGGGGGGGATCGTAATCAGCCCCAGCATTTT	CSGGDRNQPQHF
14	.	TRBV2	.	TRBJ2-7	TGTGCCAGCAGGGTTGACACTGCCGGCTACGAGCAGTACTTC	CASRVDTAGYEQYF
13	.	TRBV6-6	.	TRBJ2-1	TGTGCCAGCAGCCCGCTAGCCGGCGGTGAGCAGTTCTTC	CASSPLAGGEQFF
16	.	TRBV11-3	.	TRBJ1-6	TGTGCCAGCAGCCCTGGGGGGAACTCCTATAATTCACCCCTCCACTTT	CASSPGGNSYNSPLHF
13	.	TRBV29-1	TRBD1	TRBJ1-2	TGCAGCGTTGCTACAGGGGAATACTATGGCTACACCTTC	CSVATGEYYGYTF
14	few	TRBV6-1	.	TRBJ2-7	TGTGCCAGCAGGGCTGGTTTCACGTCCTACGAGCAGTACTTC	CASRAGFTSYEQYF
13	.	TRBV9	.	TRBJ1-1	TGTGCCAGCAGCCCCTCAAGGGGACATGAAGCTTTCTTT	CASSPSRGHEAFF
19	.	TRBV6-4	.	TRBJ1-5	TGTGCCAGCAGTGACAGGGGTAGGGATAATTCATGGGGAAATCAGCCCCAGCATTTT	CASSDRGRDNSWGNQPQHF
15	.	TRBV30	TRBD1	TRBJ1-3	TGTGCCTGGAGACTCCCAGGGGGGAACGCGGACACCATATATTTT	CAWRLPGGNADTIYF
15	.	TRBV27	TRBD1	TRBJ1-6	TGTGCCAGCAGTCCCAGACAGGGGTATAATTCACCCCTCCACTTT	CASSPRQGYNSPLHF
15	.	TRBV2	TRBD2	TRBJ2-5	TGTGCCAGCAGTGGGACTAGCGGGGTGGGAGAGACCCAGTACTTC	CASSGTSGVGETQYF
17	.	TRBV5-1	.	TRBJ2-2	TGCGCCAGCAGCCTCAAAAGGCTGGGGGGGGCCCCCGGGGAGCTGTTTTTT	CASSLKRLGGAPGELFF
14	.	TRBV5-4	TRBD1	TRBJ2-7	TGTGCCAGCAGCTTGGAACAGGGGCTGGGCGAGCAGTACTTC	CASSLEQGLGEQYF
14	.	TRBV7-9	TRBD1	TRBJ2-7	TGTTCCAGCAGCCTGGGACAGGGGGAACGCGAGCAGTACTTC	CSSSLGQGEREQYF
17	.	TRBV7-9	TRBD1	TRBJ1-5	TGTGCCAGCAGCCGTGCGACAGGGAGAGGGGAGAATCAGCCCCAGCATTTT	CASSRATGRGENQPQHF
16	.	TRBV9	.	TRBJ1-6	TGTGCCAGCAGCACCTCGGGTGGGACATTCGATTCACCCCTCCACTTT	CASSTSGGTFDSPLHF
15	.	TRBV6-5	.	TRBJ2-2	TGTGCCAGCAGTACCCCAGGGTGGTTGGCCGGGGAGCTGTTTTTT	CASSTPGWLAGELFF
14	.	TRBV7-8	TRBD1	TRBJ2-7	TGTGCCTGCTCTCCGGGACAGGGGGTTCACGAGCAGTACTTC	CACSPGQGVHEQYF
18	once	TRBV7-6	.	TRBJ1-1	TGTGCCAGCAGCTTAGCGGGGTGGGGCAGGGCCATGAACACTGAAGCTTTCTTT	CASSLAGWGRAMNTEAFF
14	once	TRBV6-5	TRBD2	TRBJ2-7	TGTGCCAGCCGGCGGGGGTTTAGGGGCTACGAGCAGTACTTC	CASRRGFRGYEQYF
11	.	TRBV2	.	TRBJ1-2	TGTGCCAGCAATAGTTACTATGGCTACACCTTC	CASNSYYGYTF
17	.	TRBV18	.	TRBJ1-1	TGTGCCAGCTCACCCTGGGGGGGCCTCGTTATGAACACTGAAGCTTTCTTT	CASSPWGGLVMNTEAFF
16	.	TRBV25-1	.	TRBJ2-3	TGTGCCAGCAGTGACCTCACGCGGGGTGTAGCAGATACGCAGTATTTT	CASSDLTRGVADTQYF
13	.	TRBV7-9	.	TRBJ2-1	TGTGCCAGCAGCGGCCGACAGGCGGGGGTTCAGTTCTTC	CASSGRQAGVQFF
15	.	TRBV7-2	.	TRBJ1-5	TGTGCCAGCAGCGGCACCGGGACATTTAATCAGCCCCAGCATTTT	CASSGTGTFNQPQHF
12	many	TRBV2	TRBD2	TRBJ2-1	TGTGCCAGCAGATACGCGGGGGTTGAGCAGTTCTTC	CASRYAGVEQFF
13	.	TRBV6-5	.	TRBJ1-2	TGTGCCAGCAGAGTTGACAGCCACTATGGCTACACCTTC	CASRVDSHYGYTF
16	once	TRBV10-3	.	TRBJ2-4	TGTGCCATCAGTGGAGACAGGTTGGGGCCCAAAAACATTCAGTACTTC	CAISGDRLGPKNIQYF
15	.	TRBV4-1	.	TRBJ2-5	TGCGCCAGCACCTTGGGTGCTGGGCGTGGGGAGACCCAGTACTTC	CASTLGAGRGETQYF
13	.	TRBV15	TRBD1	TRBJ1-4	TGTGCCACTCGGGACAGGGAGAATGAAAAACTGTTTTTT	CATRDRENEKLFF
13	once	TRBV11-3	TRBD1	TRBJ2-7	TGTGCCAGCAGCTGGACAGGGCCCTACGAGCAGTACTTC	CASSWTGPYEQYF
16	.	TRBV9	.	TRBJ2-3	TGTGCCAGCAGCGTATCGGGGGGCACTAGCACAGATACGCAGTATTTT	CASSVSGGTSTDTQYF
15	.	TRBV5-4	TRBD1	TRBJ2-3	TGTGCCAGCAGCTTGGGACAGGGGAGCACAGATACGCAGTATTTT	CASSLGQGSTDTQYF
14	.	TRBV5-1	.	TRBJ2-3	TGCGCCAGCAGCTTGAGCTCCGGGGAAGATACGCAGTATTTT	CASSLSSGEDTQYF
14	few	TRBV4-3	.	TRBJ1-4	TGCGCCAGCAGCCAAGACAGGGCTAATGAAAAACTGTTTTTT	CASSQDRANEKLFF
13	.	TRBV25-1	.	TRBJ1-3	TGTGCCAGCAGTGCATCCAGTAGAAACACCATATATTTT	CASSASSRNTIYF
14	.	TRBV19	.	TRBJ2-3	TGTGCCAGTAGTTTCGGGGTAAATCTAGATACGCAGTATTTT	CASSFGVNLDTQYF
15	.	TRBV14	.	TRBJ2-7	TGTGCCAGCAGCCAAGACGAAATGAGCGCCTACGAGCAGTACTTC	CASSQDEMSAYEQYF
14	.	TRBV7-2	TRBD1	TRBJ2-7	TGTGCCAGCAGCTACCGACAGGGGGGCTACGAGCAGTACTTC	CASSYRQGGYEQYF
16	few	TRBV7-6	TRBD1	TRBJ1-6	TGTGCCAGCAGCTTAGGAACAGGGGCAAGGAATTCACCCCTCCACTTT	CASSLGTGARNSPLHF
13	few	TRBV6-5	.	TRBJ1-2	TGTGCCAGCAGTTACGGTGCAGGGGATGGCTACACCTTC	CASSYGAGDGYTF